This T cell receptor beta chain was documented in a study of shared clonotypes between healthy human individuals. Adult donors, all healthy and HIV-negative, had no recent acute infections or vaccinations. DNA input for the unsorted PBMC replicate PCRs was approximately 0.3 ug, approximately 30,000 T cell genomes. Profiled with immunoSEQ multiplex PCR; TCRdb holds only in-frame clones, not every one. This table has about half a million clones, roughly 85% appearing once. The sample holds a few counts of this clone. CDR1 is SQVTM and CDR2 is ANQGSEA in the germline V gene. The CDR3 loop spans 12 amino acids. V was shortened by 7 bases and J by 1 base, with 7 bases between the two germline ends.

The sequenced sample was PBMCs. The sequence was collected from a woman between 40 and 55 years old in good health. Some clones in this sample may be carry-over from other donors' samples. The V and J genes are TRBV29-1 and TRBJ2-2; D unclear. CDR3 residues: CSGSENTGELFF. The CDR3, as DNA: TGCAGCGGTTCAGAGAACACCGGGGAGCTGTTTTTT.